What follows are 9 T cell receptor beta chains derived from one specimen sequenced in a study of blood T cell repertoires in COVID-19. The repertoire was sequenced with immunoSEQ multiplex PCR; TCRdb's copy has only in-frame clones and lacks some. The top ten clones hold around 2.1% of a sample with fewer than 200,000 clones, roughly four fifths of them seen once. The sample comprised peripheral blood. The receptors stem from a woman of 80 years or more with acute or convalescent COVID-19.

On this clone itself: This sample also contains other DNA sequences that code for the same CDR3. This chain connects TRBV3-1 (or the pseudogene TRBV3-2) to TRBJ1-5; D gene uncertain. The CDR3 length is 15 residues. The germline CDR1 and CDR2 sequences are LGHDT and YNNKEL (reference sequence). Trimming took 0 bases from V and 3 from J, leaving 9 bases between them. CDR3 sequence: CASSQDPQSNQPQHF. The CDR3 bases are TGTGCCAGCAGCCAAGATCCCCAGTCCAATCAGCCCCAGCATTTT.

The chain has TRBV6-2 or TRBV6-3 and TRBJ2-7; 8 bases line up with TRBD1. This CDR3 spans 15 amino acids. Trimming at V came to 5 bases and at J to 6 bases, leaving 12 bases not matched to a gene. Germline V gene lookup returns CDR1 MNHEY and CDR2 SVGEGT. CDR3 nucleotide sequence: TGTGCCAGCAGTCCGGGACAGGCGTATTTGATCGAGCAGTACTTC. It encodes CASSPGQAYLIEQYF.

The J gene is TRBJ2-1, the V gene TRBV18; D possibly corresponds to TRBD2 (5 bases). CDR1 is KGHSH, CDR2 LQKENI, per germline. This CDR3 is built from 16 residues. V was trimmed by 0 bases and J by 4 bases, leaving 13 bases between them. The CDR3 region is CASSPPERTGYNEQFF. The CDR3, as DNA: TGTGCCAGCTCACCACCAGAACGGACGGGGTACAATGAGCAGTTCTTC. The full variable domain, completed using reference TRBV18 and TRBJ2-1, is NAGVMQNPRHLVRRRGQEARLRCSPMKGHSHVYWYRQLPEEGLKFMVYLQKENIIDESGMPKERFSAEFPKEGPSILRIQQVVRGDSAAYFCASSPPERTGYNEQFFGPGTRLTVL.

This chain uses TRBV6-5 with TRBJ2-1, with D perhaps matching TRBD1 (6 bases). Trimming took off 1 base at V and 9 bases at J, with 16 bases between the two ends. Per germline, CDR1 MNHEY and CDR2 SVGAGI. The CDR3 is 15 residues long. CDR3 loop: CASSYWETGISEQFF. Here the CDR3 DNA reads TGTGCCAGCAGTTACTGGGAGACAGGAATCAGTGAGCAGTTCTTC.

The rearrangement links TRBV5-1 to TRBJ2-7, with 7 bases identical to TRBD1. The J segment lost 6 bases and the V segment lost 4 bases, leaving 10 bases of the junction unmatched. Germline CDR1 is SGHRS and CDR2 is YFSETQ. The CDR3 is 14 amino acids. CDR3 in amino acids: CASSLTGWNAEQYF. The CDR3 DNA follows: TGCGCCAGCAGCCTGACAGGGTGGAATGCCGAGCAGTACTTC.

CDR3 in DNA: TGTGCCAGCAGTGAAGGCATACAGGGGGGGGATGAGCAGTTCTTC. Its translation: CASSEGIQGGDEQFF. This rearrangement joins TRBV2 to TRBJ2-1; D is perhaps TRBD1 (8 bases). The V gene's germline CDR1 is SNHLY and CDR2 FYNNEI. V dropped 1 base and J dropped 8 bases, with 15 bases sitting between them. The CDR3 is made up of 15 amino acids. Full variable domain (remainder filled in from reference TRBV2 and TRBJ2-1): EPEVTQTPSHQVTQMGQEVILRCVPISNHLYFYWYRQILGQKVEFLVSFYNNEISEKSEIFDDQFSVERPDGSNFTLKIRSTKLEDSAMYFCASSEGIQGGDEQFFGPGTRLTVL.

The CDR3 DNA sequence: TGTGCCAGCAGGGTAGCGGATGAGCAGTTCTTC. Its protein is CASRVADEQFF. The rearrangement joins TRBV12-3 or TRBV12-4 to TRBJ2-1; TRBD2 is a possible D gene (6 bases). The CDR3 totals 11 residues. V was pared by 6 bases and J by 8 bases, with 8 bases between.

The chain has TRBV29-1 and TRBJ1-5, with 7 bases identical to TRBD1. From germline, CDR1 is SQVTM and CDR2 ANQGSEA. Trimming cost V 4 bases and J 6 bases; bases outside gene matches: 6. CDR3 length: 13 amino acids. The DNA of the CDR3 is TGCAGCGTTGGGGCAGGGGGGACTCAGCCCCAGCATTTT. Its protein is CSVGAGGTQPQHF.

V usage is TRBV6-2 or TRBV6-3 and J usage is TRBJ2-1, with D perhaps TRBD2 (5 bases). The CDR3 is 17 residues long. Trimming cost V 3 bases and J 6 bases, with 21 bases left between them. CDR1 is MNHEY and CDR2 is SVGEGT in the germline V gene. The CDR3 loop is CASSYSPGIFRGNEQFF. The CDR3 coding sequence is TGTGCCAGCAGTTATTCACCCGGGATCTTTCGGGGCAATGAGCAGTTCTTC.